Below are 27 T cell receptor beta chains sequenced from a single sample in a study of cytomegalovirus exposure and HLA in healthy donors. Primers included in the PCR were 60 Vbeta and 13 Jbeta primers. Profiling relied on immunoSEQ multiplex PCR, and the TCRdb table lists in-frame clones only, not all of them. The data hold around 180,000 clones, with roughly four fifths observed a single time. Sequencing was performed on PBMCs. These receptors came from a young man in good health and CMV-seronegative.

V is TRBV12-5 and J is TRBJ2-5; D is unclear. Germline V CDR1 and CDR2: LGHNT, FRNRAP. The CDR3 has 14 amino acids. V was trimmed by 6 bases and J by 5 bases, leaving 16 bases between them. This CDR3 is CASGPPVSRETQYF. The CDR3 coding sequence is TGTGCTAGTGGCCCCCCTGTGAGCAGGGAGACCCAGTACTTC.

V is TRBV28 and J is TRBJ1-5; D is ambiguous. Germline V lookup: CDR1 MDHEN, CDR2 SYDVKM. CDR3 length: 15 amino acids. V dropped 5 bases and J dropped 2 bases, with 13 bases sitting between them. CDR3 sequence reads: CASSPLWEGNQPQHF. Written as DNA, the CDR3 is TGTGCCAGCAGTCCCCTTTGGGAGGGCAATCAGCCCCAGCATTTT.

The chain joins TRBV28 to TRBJ1-2, with 8 bases aligning to TRBD1. With 5 bases clipped from V and 8 bases from J, the junction kept 13 bases outside the gene matches. This CDR3 contains 15 residues. The germline V gene encodes CDR1 MDHEN and CDR2 SYDVKM. Here the CDR3 reads CASSPSPQGAGGYTF. DNA of the CDR3: TGTGCCAGCAGTCCTTCCCCCCAGGGGGCGGGGGGCTACACCTTC.

The rearrangement uses TRBV4-1 and TRBJ1-5, with D possibly being TRBD1 (6 bases). V dropped 5 bases and J dropped 6 bases, with 17 bases sitting between them. CDR1 is MGHRA, CDR2 YSYEKL, per germline. The CDR3 sequence is 15 residues long. The CDR3 region is CASSVHNRAGQPQHF. CDR3 coding DNA: TGCGCCAGCAGCGTCCATAACAGGGCGGGTCAGCCCCAGCATTTT.

The CDR3, as DNA: TGTGCCAGCAGCCCCCCACCCGGGACTAGCGGATACAATGAGCAGTTCTTC. It yields the protein CASSPPPGTSGYNEQFF. The chain couples TRBV7-3 to TRBJ2-1; TRBD2 agrees at 11 bases. The germline gives CDR1 SGHTA, CDR2 FQGTGA. With 5 bases clipped from V and 4 bases from J, the junction kept 10 bases outside the gene matches. The CDR3 totals 17 residues.

V is TRBV2 and J is TRBJ2-7; D not certain. V was clipped by 6 bases and J by 0 bases, with 12 bases between them. CDR1 SNHLY and CDR2 FYNNEI come from the germline V gene. This CDR3 is built from 14 residues. CDR3 nucleotides: TGTGCCAGCAGGGCTTCTCGGAGCTCCTACGAGCAGTACTTC. Translated, it gives CASRASRSSYEQYF.

This chain links TRBV15 with TRBJ2-1; TRBD1 aligns across 12 bases. The CDR3 covers 17 residues. Losses at the gene ends were 5 bases for V and 5 bases for J; bases not matched to a gene: 10. The germline V gene encodes CDR1 LNHNV and CDR2 YYDKDF (reference sequence). CDR3 sequence (DNA): TGTGCCACCAGCCAGGGACAGGGGGCTCGCAGGGACAATGAGCAGTTCTTC. The encoded protein is CATSQGQGARRDNEQFF.

This chain uses TRBV19 with TRBJ2-7; maybe TRBD1 (5 bases). Trimming took off 5 bases at V and 1 base at J, with 12 bases between the two ends. This CDR3 comprises 14 residues. Germline CDR1 reads LNHDA; CDR2 reads SQIVND (reference sequence). The CDR3 loop reads CASSARAGSYEQYF. The CDR3 bases are TGTGCCAGTAGTGCCAGGGCAGGGTCCTACGAGCAGTACTTC.

The chain has TRBV19 and TRBJ1-5; 7 bases align to TRBD1. Trimming removed 3 bases from V and 7 bases from J; junction bases left unmatched: 6. Germline values: CDR1 LNHDA, CDR2 SQIVND (reference sequence). The CDR3 loop spans 14 amino acids. The CDR3 DNA follows: TGTGCCAGTAGTATGGAGGGGGCGGGCCAGCCCCAGCATTTT. Residues: CASSMEGAGQPQHF.

This clone has more than one count but fewer than ten. This chain connects TRBV25-1 to TRBJ1-4; D gene ambiguous. The germline V and J ends were trimmed by 1 base and 5 bases, with 11 bases remaining between them. CDR1 and CDR2 from the germline V gene are MGHDK and SYGVNS. The CDR3 is made up of 15 amino acids. The CDR3: CASSEFRGKNEKLFF. The CDR3 nucleotides read TGTGCCAGCAGTGAATTTCGGGGAAAGAATGAAAAACTGTTTTTT.

This clone appeared a single time. The chain combines TRBV2 with TRBJ2-7; 9 bases line up with TRBD1. CDR3 size: 15 residues. Germline V gene data show CDR1 as SNHLY and CDR2 as FYNNEI. V lost 4 bases and J lost 5; bases outside the gene matches: 9. CDR3 loop: CASSVSRDRDHEQYF. As DNA, the CDR3 is TGTGCCAGCAGTGTCTCCCGGGACAGGGACCACGAGCAGTACTTC.

The gene calls are TRBV7-6 and TRBJ2-1; TRBD1 is a possible D gene (7 bases). The germline CDR1 and CDR2 sequences are SGHVS and FNYEAQ. Trimming pared 5 bases from V and 4 bases from J, leaving 21 bases between. The CDR3 consists of 17 residues. This CDR3 reads CASSGGDSLNAYNEQFF. In DNA, the CDR3 is TGTGCCAGCAGCGGCGGGGACAGCCTAAACGCATACAATGAGCAGTTCTTC.

This rearrangement joins TRBV9 to TRBJ2-5, with D maybe TRBD2 (6 bases). The germline V and J ends were trimmed by 0 bases and 3 bases, with 12 bases remaining between them. The germline gives CDR1 SGDLS, CDR2 YYNGEE. CDR3 size: 15 residues. Here the CDR3 DNA reads TGTGCCAGCAGCGTAGGTGGGGCGGGGAAAGAGACCCAGTACTTC. Translation: CASSVGGAGKETQYF.

A single count supports this clone. Other DNA sequences within the sample encode an identical CDR3. The rearrangement links TRBV4-3 to TRBJ1-6; no reliable D call. Per germline, CDR1 LGHNA and CDR2 YSLEER. V gave up 0 bases and J gave up 4 bases, with 13 bases separating them. The CDR3 loop spans 17 amino acids. The CDR3 coding sequence is TGCGCCAGCAGCCAAGAAGGCGGGCAACAGTATAATTCACCCCTCCACTTT. Translated, it gives CASSQEGGQQYNSPLHF.

This chain connects TRBV11-2 to TRBJ1-1; D gene ambiguous. Looked up from germline, CDR1 is SGHAT and CDR2 is FQNNGV. V was pared by 1 base and J by 6 bases, with 15 bases between. The CDR3 consists of 15 residues. CDR3: CASSLGSGLRAEAFF. The CDR3 DNA is TGTGCCAGCAGCTTAGGGTCCGGGTTGAGAGCTGAAGCTTTCTTT.

V usage is TRBV7-7 and J usage is TRBJ2-5; 8 bases match TRBD2. V lost 11 bases and J lost 5; bases outside the gene matches: 13. This CDR3 region has 14 residues. Germline values: CDR1 SSHAT, CDR2 FNYEAQ (reference sequence). In DNA form, the CDR3 reads TGTGCCTGCGGCGGGAGGTCCTCCAGGGAGACCCAGTACTTC. Translation: CACGGRSSRETQYF.

The gene calls are TRBV27 and TRBJ1-5; TRBD1 matches at 9 bases. The CDR3 consists of 16 residues. The V gene end was trimmed by 5 bases and the J gene end by 3 bases; junction bases not matched to a gene: 8. Germline CDR1 MNHEY, CDR2 SMNVEV (reference sequence). CDR3 in amino acids: CASSEWTGDANQPQHF. The CDR3 nucleotides read TGTGCCAGCAGTGAATGGACAGGGGATGCCAATCAGCCCCAGCATTTT.

The genes are TRBV15 and TRBJ1-4; D is possibly TRBD1 (5 bases). Germline CDR1 is LNHNV and CDR2 is YYDKDF (reference sequence). The CDR3 covers 18 residues. V was trimmed by 2 bases and J by 8 bases, leaving 24 bases between them. The CDR3, as DNA: TGTGCCACCAGCAGATGGCCTTTTTCGGCAGGGTCATTCGAAAAACTGTTTTTT. Its protein is CATSRWPFSAGSFEKLFF. Full variable domain (outside the CDR3, taken from reference TRBV15 and TRBJ1-4): DAMVIQNPRYQVTQFGKPVTLSCSQTLNHNVMYWYQQKSSQAPKLLFHYYDKDFNNEADTPDNFQSRRPNTSFCFLDIRSPGLGDTAMYLCATSRWPFSAGSFEKLFFGSGTQLSVL.

This chain connects TRBV27 to TRBJ2-7, with a tentative D call TRBD1 (5 bases). Trimming left V 6 bases short and J 3 bases short, with 18 bases between. Germline values: CDR1 MNHEY, CDR2 SMNVEV (reference sequence). This CDR3 is 15 amino acids long. This CDR3 reads CASSPDIRVIYEQYF. The DNA for the CDR3 is TGTGCCAGCAGCCCGGACATCAGGGTCATCTACGAGCAGTACTTC.

The chain employs TRBV18 and TRBJ2-7, with 7 positions matching TRBD1. This CDR3 contains 13 residues. Trimming removed 5 bases from V and 6 bases from J; junction bases left unmatched: 7. The germline gives CDR1 KGHSH, CDR2 LQKENI. DNA for the CDR3: TGTGCCAGCTCATCAGTAGACAGGGCCGAGCAGTACTTC. This sequence encodes CASSSVDRAEQYF.

This chain uses TRBV15 with TRBJ1-5; D unresolved. The CDR3 extends over 13 amino acids. The V end was cut by 3 bases, the J end by 5 bases, with 8 bases between. Per the germline V gene, CDR1 is LNHNV and CDR2 is YYDKDF (reference sequence). The DNA of the CDR3 is TGTGCCACCAGCAGGGCTGATTATCAGCCCCAGCATTTT. Amino acids: CATSRADYQPQHF.

V is TRBV28 and J is TRBJ2-5, with D possibly matching TRBD1 (5 bases). Trimming removed 2 bases at V and 0 bases at J, with 7 bases between. Germline lookup yields CDR1 MDHEN and CDR2 SYDVKM. This CDR3 comprises 14 residues. CDR3 coding DNA: TGTGCCAGCAGTTTAGCGGACAACCAAGAGACCCAGTACTTC. It specifies CASSLADNQETQYF.

V usage is TRBV11-1 and J usage is TRBJ2-5; 9 bases match TRBD2. V lost 0 bases, J lost 6 bases, and 8 bases stayed unmatched. CDR3 length equals 16 residues. CDR1 and CDR2 from the germline V gene are SGHAT and FQDESV (reference sequence). The CDR3 spells CASSLARLADRKTQYF. In nucleotides, the CDR3 is TGTGCCAGCAGCTTAGCACGACTAGCGGACAGAAAGACCCAGTACTTC.

The V and J genes are TRBV19 and TRBJ2-7; TRBD2 matches 7 bases. CDR3 length: 14 residues. J was trimmed by 4 bases and V by 6 bases; bases with no gene match: 9. CDR1 is LNHDA, CDR2 SQIVND, per germline (reference sequence). The CDR3 here is CASSPGTTNYEQYF. In nucleotides, the CDR3 is TGTGCCAGTAGCCCCGGGACTACCAATTACGAGCAGTACTTC. Based on the CDR3 plus reference TRBV19 and TRBJ2-7, the full variable domain is DGGITQSPKYLFRKEGQNVTLSCEQNLNHDAMYWYRQDPGQGLRLIYYSQIVNDFQKGDIAEGYSVSREKKESFPLTVTSAQKNPTAFYLCASSPGTTNYEQYFGPGTRLTVT.

This clone appeared once. This chain uses TRBV2 with TRBJ2-7; 10 bases are a match to TRBD1. After removal of 7 bases from V and 5 bases from J, the junction contained 8 bases not matched to a gene. The CDR3 runs 14 residues. Germline CDR1 SNHLY, CDR2 FYNNEI. CDR3 loop: CASTPGQGIHEQYF. The CDR3, as DNA: TGTGCCAGCACCCCGGGACAGGGGATCCACGAGCAGTACTTC.

The CDR3 sequence is CASSLGARGQFF. CDR3 coding DNA: TGTGCCAGCAGCTTAGGCGCTAGGGGGCAGTTCTTC. The rearrangement links TRBV7-2 to TRBJ2-1, with D perhaps matching TRBD1 (5 bases). Trimming took off 1 base at V and 12 bases at J, with 10 bases between the two ends. Looked up from germline, CDR1 is SGHTA and CDR2 is FQGNSA. This CDR3 region has 12 residues.

V gene TRBV2 combines with J gene TRBJ1-6, with D uncertain. This CDR3 has 12 residues. The V and J ends lost 3 bases and 15 bases respectively, with 12 bases between them. CDR1 is SNHLY and CDR2 is FYNNEI in the germline V gene. Here the CDR3 reads CASSELPGVLHF. The CDR3 region has the DNA TGTGCCAGCAGTGAGTTACCGGGTGTCCTCCACTTT.